What follows are 19 T cell receptor beta chains derived from one specimen sequenced in a study of CD8 T cells in ankylosing spondylitis. One entry per CDR3 protein results from TCRdb running MiXCR on the 5' RACE reads. The table shows 220,000 or so distinct CDR3 sequences, with more than 9% occurring only once. Sequenced material: blood, either unsorted or a sorted T cell fraction (not recorded which). The receptors were sampled from a male donor with ankylosing spondylitis or in good health (not recorded which).

Ten or more counts support this clonotype. The chain is built from TRBV5-1 and TRBJ2-1, with D perhaps matching TRBD1 (5 bases). Germline V lookup: CDR1 SGHRS, CDR2 YFSETQ. The CDR3 is made up of 15 amino acids. Trimming stripped 2 bases from V and 3 bases from J, with 12 bases between. The CDR3 bases are TGCGCCAGCAGCTTCGACAGATCGAGCTACAATGAGCAGTTCTTC. Encoded protein: CASSFDRSSYNEQFF.

In its sample, this clonotype was seen a few times. CDR3 sequence (DNA): TGCAGCGTGACAGGGCCGGATACGATGACAGATACGCAGTATTTT. As protein: CSVTGPDTMTDTQYF. The J gene is TRBJ2-3, the V gene TRBV29-1, with TRBD1 matching 7 bases. Germline V gives CDR1 SQVTM, CDR2 ANQGSEA. This CDR3 is 15 amino acids long. The junction had 12 bases not matched to a gene; V was cut back by 6 bases and J by 3 bases.

This clonotype was picked up a small number of times. The chain employs TRBV20-1 and TRBJ2-5, with 7 nucleotides matching TRBD1. The CDR3 is 14 residues long. CDR1 and CDR2 from the germline V gene are DFQATT and SNEGSKA (reference sequence). The J segment lost 3 bases and the V segment lost 0 bases, leaving 4 bases of the junction unmatched. The CDR3 DNA reads TGCAGTGCTAGAGACTGGGACAGCAAAGAGACCCAGTACTTC. This translates into CSARDWDSKETQYF.

The table lists this clonotype with many counts. This rearrangement joins TRBV11-2 to TRBJ1-5, with 8 nucleotides matching TRBD1. V shed 5 bases, J shed 5 bases, and the junction held 8 bases outside the gene matches. Germline CDR1 reads SGHAT; CDR2 reads FQNNGV. The CDR3 runs to 15 residues. CDR3 sequence reads: CASSRGQGFYQPQHF. The CDR3 region has the DNA TGTGCCAGCAGCCGCGGACAGGGCTTTTATCAGCCCCAGCATTTT.

This clonotype was detected ten times or more. The chain carries TRBV24-1 and TRBJ2-3; maybe TRBD2 (6 bases). The CDR3 loop spans 17 amino acids. Germline CDR1 and CDR2: KGHDR and SFDVKD. Trimming left V 4 bases short and J 1 base short, with 17 bases between. CDR3 amino acids: CATSDSQRWEGTDTQYF. The CDR3 region has the DNA TGTGCCACCAGTGACTCCCAACGGTGGGAGGGCACAGATACGCAGTATTTT.

This clonotype appeared a few times. The gene calls are TRBV7-2 and TRBJ1-1; no firm D call. The V gene lost 2 bases and the J gene lost 5 bases, with 12 bases spanning the gap. This CDR3 is 14 amino acids long. Germline V gene data show CDR1 as SGHTA and CDR2 as FQGNSA. The CDR3 spells CASSLMVGKTEAFF. The CDR3 DNA sequence: TGTGCCAGCAGCTTAATGGTAGGGAAGACTGAAGCTTTCTTT.

A remark on this clonotype: A much larger clonotype is one base distant, so this may be a read error. V and J are TRBV12-3 or TRBV12-4 and TRBJ1-2; the match to TRBD1 covers 9 bases. CDR3 length: 13 amino acids. V was clipped by 3 bases and J by 12 bases; unmatched bases: 8. The CDR3 bases are TGTGCCAGCAGTTTCCTGGACAGGGGCGGCGACACCTTC. As protein: CASSFLDRGGDTF.

This clonotype appeared a few times. An end of the junction differs from the germline gene, which may be a read error. J is TRBJ2-1 and V is TRBV7-7; maybe TRBD2 (6 bases). Germline loops: CDR1 SSHAT, CDR2 FNYEAQ (reference sequence). The CDR3 has 17 residues. The CDR3 sequence: CASSLALSGPGYNEQFF. For the CDR3, the DNA is TGTGCTAGCAGCTTAGCCCTTAGCGGCCCAGGGTACAATGAGCAGTTCTTC.

This clonotype was counted a single time. A much larger clone lies a single base off, so this may be a read error. The V call is TRBV3-1, the J call TRBJ2-7; the D is unclear. This CDR3 has 13 amino acids. Germline CDR1 is LGHDT and CDR2 is YNNKEL (reference sequence). Here the CDR3 DNA reads TGTGCCGGCAGCCAATCAGTGTCCTACGAGCAGTACTTC. Encoded protein: CAGSQSVSYEQYF.

This clonotype appeared many times. The DNA of the CDR3 is TGTGCCAGCAGCTTGTGGATATCGAACACCGGGGAGCTGTTTTTT. Its translation is CASSLWISNTGELFF. The V gene is TRBV5-5, the J gene TRBJ2-2; D gene uncertain. V lost 1 base and J 0 bases, leaving 7 bases between the germline ends. This CDR3 is built from 15 residues. The V gene's germline CDR1 is SGHKS and CDR2 YYEKEE (reference sequence).

In this sample, this clonotype turned up many times. The rearrangement uses TRBV20-1 and TRBJ2-7; the D call may be TRBD1 or TRBD2 (5 bases each). Germline-derived CDR1 and CDR2 are DFQATT and SNEGSKA (reference sequence). The CDR3 is made up of 14 amino acids. V shed 1 base and J shed 5 bases, with 15 bases lying between them. CDR3 region: CSARVGALNHEQYF. The CDR3 DNA reads TGCAGTGCTAGAGTCGGGGCTCTAAACCACGAGCAGTACTTC.

The chain carries TRBV29-1 and TRBJ2-7; D is perhaps TRBD2 (5 bases). In germline, CDR1 is SQVTM, CDR2 ANQGSEA. CDR3 length equals 13 residues. V was pared by 7 bases and J by 8 bases, with 21 bases between. In DNA form, the CDR3 reads TGCAGCGCTACGGGATCAAACCCGCCTAAGCAGTACTTC. Its translation: CSATGSNPPKQYF.

Many counts were recorded for this clonotype. This chain links TRBV9 with TRBJ2-1; possible D gene TRBD2, 5 bases. Trimming removed 1 base from V and 6 bases from J, with 14 bases in between. The CDR3 has 15 amino acids. From germline, CDR1 is SGDLS and CDR2 YYNGEE. CDR3 DNA sequence: TGTGCCAGCAGCGTATCAGCCGGAGGTTCCAATGAGCAGTTCTTC. It translates to CASSVSAGGSNEQFF.

The sample holds many counts of this clonotype. The genes are TRBV6-5 and TRBJ2-7, with 7 bases matching TRBD2. The junction had 10 bases not matched to a gene; V was cut back by 2 bases and J by 0 bases. Looked up from germline, CDR1 is MNHEY and CDR2 is SVGAGI. CDR3 length equals 17 residues. CDR3 DNA sequence: TGTGCCAGCAGTTACGGGACTACCTCGAGAAGCTCCTACGAGCAGTACTTC. It codes for CASSYGTTSRSSYEQYF.

In the case of this clonotype: Being one base from a much bigger clone, this may be a read error. The gene calls are TRBV10-3 and TRBJ2-1, with D possibly matching TRBD1 (6 bases). CDR1 and CDR2 (germline): ENHRY, SYGVKD. This CDR3 is 14 amino acids long. The CDR3 nucleotides are TGTGTCATCAGTGAGTCGGTACAGGGTGATGAGCAGTTCTTC. Translated, it gives CVISESVQGDEQFF.

The V and J genes are TRBV24-1 and TRBJ2-3; no clear D. The V gene lost 4 bases and the J gene lost 2 bases, with 15 bases spanning the gap. Germline-derived CDR1 and CDR2 are KGHDR and SFDVKD. The length of the CDR3 is 16 residues. The CDR3 reads CATSEPTTEVTDTQYF. In DNA form, the CDR3 reads TGTGCCACCAGTGAACCAACTACAGAGGTCACAGATACGCAGTATTTT.

V gene TRBV11-2 combines with J gene TRBJ2-3, with TRBD1 matching 10 bases. V shed 4 bases and J 1 base; nucleotides not matched to a gene: 2. Germline CDR1 SGHAT, CDR2 FQNNGV. The CDR3 is 15 amino acids. CDR3 coding DNA: TGTGCCAGCAGCTCCGGGACAGGGGGCACAGATACGCAGTATTTT. This sequence encodes CASSSGTGGTDTQYF.

There are many counts of this clonotype. This chain joins TRBV7-2 and TRBJ1-1; D uncertain. The V end lost 5 bases, the J end lost 0 bases, and 19 bases lay between the germline ends. The CDR3 covers 17 residues. Germline CDR1 and CDR2: SGHTA and FQGNSA. CDR3 coding DNA: TGTGCCAGCAGCCTAATGGGTGGACTCGGAATGAACACTGAAGCTTTCTTT. Amino acid sequence: CASSLMGGLGMNTEAFF.

The chain links TRBV11-1 to TRBJ2-3, with 7 bases that match TRBD2. The CDR3 spans 13 residues. J lost 6 bases, V lost 8 bases, and 8 bases had no gene match. Germline CDR1 is SGHAT and CDR2 is FQDESV (reference sequence). The CDR3 region has the DNA TGTGCCAGCCTCGGCGGGGGTCGGGATACGCAGTATTTT. Its protein is CASLGGGRDTQYF.